This TCR beta chain stems from a study of a mutant IDH1 vaccine in newly diagnosed glioma. Overall study: The first vaccination came 4-6 weeks after radiotherapy alone, or with temozolomide cycles.

V trimming: 8 bases; J trimming: 6 bases; junction bases outside the gene matches: 3. Germline CDR1 reads SNHLY; CDR2 reads FYNNEI. CDR3 length: 14 amino acids. The assay was immunoSEQ multiplex PCR, and TCRdb's table has in-frame clones only and misses some. The sample yields approximately 80,000 clones, around nine tenths seen once. To note about this clone: Its antigen is unidentified.

Time point: week 5, during vaccination. Every single dose of the vaccine, 300 ug of mutant IDH1 20-mer peptide, came with topical imiquimod. Sequencing used PBMCs, obtained from a glioma patient whose treatment included an IDH1 peptide vaccine. The TCR originated in a woman between 45 and 65 years old with glioma. The gene calls are TRBV2 and TRBJ2-1; 14 nucleotides align to TRBD2. The CDR3 coding sequence is TGTGCCAGCCCCGGACTAGCGGGAGGCAATGAGCAGTTCTTC. As protein: CASPGLAGGNEQFF. The full variable domain, completed using reference TRBV2 and TRBJ2-1, is EPEVTQTPSHQVTQMGQEVILRCVPISNHLYFYWYRQILGQKVEFLVSFYNNEISEKSEIFDDQFSVERPDGSNFTLKIRSTKLEDSAMYFCASPGLAGGNEQFFGPGTRLTVL.